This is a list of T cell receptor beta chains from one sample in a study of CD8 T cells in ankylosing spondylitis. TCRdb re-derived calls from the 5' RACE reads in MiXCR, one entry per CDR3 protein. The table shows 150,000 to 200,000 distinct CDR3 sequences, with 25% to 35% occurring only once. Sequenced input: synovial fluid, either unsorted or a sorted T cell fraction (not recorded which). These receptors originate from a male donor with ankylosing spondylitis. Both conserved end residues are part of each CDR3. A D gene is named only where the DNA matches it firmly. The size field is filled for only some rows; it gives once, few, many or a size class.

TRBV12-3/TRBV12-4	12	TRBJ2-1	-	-	TGTGCCAGCAGGTCCAGAGACAATGAGCAGTTCTTC	CASRSRDNEQFF
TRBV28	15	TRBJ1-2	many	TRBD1	TGTGCCAGCAGTCATGGGGCAGGGGGCAACTATGGCTACACCTTC	CASSHGAGGNYGYTF
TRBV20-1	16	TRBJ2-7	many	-	TGCAGTGCTAGAGATCGGGGAGGAGGGCGATACTACGAGCAGTACTTC	CSARDRGGGRYYEQYF
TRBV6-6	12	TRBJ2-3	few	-	TGTGCCAGCAGTACCCCAGGCGATACGCAGTATTTT	CASSTPGDTQYF
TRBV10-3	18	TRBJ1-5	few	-	TGTGCCATCAGCGAGGAGCGGGGGTTGGGGGGACTCAATCAGCCCCAGCATTTT	CAISEERGLGGLNQPQHF
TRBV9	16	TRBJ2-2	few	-	TGTGCCAGCAGCGTCACTAGATCCGTTAGCACCGGGGAGCTGTTTTTT	CASSVTRSVSTGELFF
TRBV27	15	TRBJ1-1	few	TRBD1	TGTGCCAGCAGTTCAACGGACAGGGGTGTTACTGAAGCTTTCTTT	CASSSTDRGVTEAFF
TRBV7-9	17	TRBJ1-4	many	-	TGTGCCAGCAGCTTACTGGGAGCGATTGCAACTAATGAAAAACTGTTTTTT	CASSLLGAIATNEKLFF
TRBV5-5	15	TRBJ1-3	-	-	TGTGCCAGCAGCTTGGAGGTAGCCTCTGGAAACACCATATATTTT	CASSLEVASGNTIYF
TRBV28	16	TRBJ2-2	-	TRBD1	TGTGCCAGCAGTATGGACAGGGGGATATCCGCCGGGGAGCTGTTTTTT	CASSMDRGISAGELFF
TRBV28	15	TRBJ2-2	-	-	TGTGCCAGCAGTCCCGGAGGGGGCGGGATGGGGGAGCTGTTTTTT	CASSPGGGGMGELFF